This T cell receptor beta chain was captured in a study of circulating and synovial CD4+ cells in juvenile arthritis. Sequencing was performed with immunoSEQ multiplex PCR; in TCRdb, only in-frame clones are kept and a portion is missing. This sample carries roughly 32,000 clones, roughly 95% of them seen once, and the ten largest clones take 0.6% to 0.8%. Deletions cut 3 bases from V and 7 bases from J, with 12 bases between. Germline CDR1 MGHDK, CDR2 SYGVNS. This CDR3 has 14 residues. Donors were patients with active juvenile idiopathic arthritis. The chain recombines TRBV25-1 with TRBJ2-2, with D possibly being TRBD1 (6 bases). This clonotype was sampled from a human donor with juvenile idiopathic arthritis. The sequencing input was CD4+ T cells from blood. CDR3 in DNA: TGTGCCAGCAGTGAGGTAGGGGGACACGGGGAGCTGTTTTTT. Translation: CASSEVGGHGELFF. The full variable domain, rest sourced from reference TRBV25-1 and TRBJ2-2, is EADIYQTPRYLVIGTGKKITLECSQTMGHDKMYWYQQDPGMELHLIHYSYGVNSTEKGDLSSESTVSRIRTEHFPLTLESARPSHTSQYLCASSEVGGHGELFFGEGSRLTVL.